Following are 6 T cell receptor beta chains from one sample sequenced in a study of spatial heterogeneity in lung cancer. Regarding the study as a whole: The study found that expanded intratumoral alpha and beta TCR counts tracked tumor mutation counts.

As for time point: sample taken at primary tumor resection. Using its own MiXCR run on the 5' RACE reads, TCRdb lists one record per CDR3 protein. The sample includes approximately 18,000 distinct CDR3 sequences, 5.8% seen only once; the top ten take under 13%. These TCRs are of unknown antigen specificity. Specimen: lung tumor tissue, collected at surgery. The receptors here all came from a female donor with early-stage non-small cell lung cancer.

This clonotype was seen repeatedly, ten times or more. As an off-target read in a library built for alpha chains, this beta chain has a frequency of little significance. The CDR3 DNA sequence: TGTGCCAGCAGTTTAGGTCCCTATGGCTACACCTTC. Its translation is CASSLGPYGYTF. This sequence joins TRBV28 and TRBJ1-2; D is unclear. This CDR3 is 12 amino acids long. Germline CDR1 and CDR2: MDHEN and SYDVKM. The ends were cut back, 2 bases at V and 4 bases at J, with 5 bases in the middle.

The table lists this clonotype with many counts. A library made for alpha chains picked up this beta chain off target, so its size means little. The chain recombines TRBV19 with TRBJ2-7; D unclear. The CDR3 is 14 residues long. CDR1 is LNHDA and CDR2 is SQIVND in the germline V gene (reference sequence). V gave up 3 bases and J gave up 2 bases, with 11 bases separating them. CDR3: CASSIGVSAYEQYF. The CDR3 DNA follows: TGTGCCAGTAGTATTGGGGTGTCAGCCTACGAGCAGTACTTC.

This clonotype was detected ten times or more. This beta chain was picked up by a library intended for alpha chains and is off target, so its count carries little meaning. This sequence joins TRBV6-1 and TRBJ2-7, with TRBD2 matching 10 bases. CDR1 is MNHNS and CDR2 is SASEGT in the germline V gene. The CDR3 is 16 amino acids. V lost 7 bases and J lost 6; bases outside the gene matches: 15. The CDR3 nucleotides read TGTGCCAGCATCGCTGAGGCTAGCGGGAGAGGGTCCGAGCAGTACTTC. Encoded protein: CASIAEASGRGSEQYF.

This clonotype occurred many times. The size of this beta chain means little, since it is a stray read in a library made for alpha chains. The rearrangement uses TRBV5-1 and TRBJ1-1, with TRBD1 as a possible D gene (5 bases). Germline lookup yields CDR1 SGHRS and CDR2 YFSETQ. The CDR3 contains 15 residues. The V and J ends lost 0 bases and 5 bases respectively, with 14 bases between them. CDR3 region: CASSLERQGRTEAFF. CDR3 DNA sequence: TGCGCCAGCAGCTTGGAGCGGCAGGGACGGACTGAAGCTTTCTTT.

This clonotype rates as medium-sized. Being off target in a library aimed at alpha chains, this beta chain has a size of little meaning. The chain employs TRBV3-1 and TRBJ2-7, with TRBD2 identical over 9 bases. V was pared by 5 bases and J by 2 bases, with 7 bases of the junction left unmatched. Germline lookup yields CDR1 LGHDT and CDR2 YNNKEL (reference sequence). The CDR3 is 15 residues long. CDR3 sequence reads: CASSYSGLAPYEQYF. CDR3 bases: TGTGCCAGCAGCTACTCGGGACTAGCTCCCTACGAGCAGTACTTC.

This clonotype was found many times. The library was designed around alpha chains, so this beta chain is a stray read whose abundance carries little weight. V gene TRBV6-5 combines with J gene TRBJ2-7; 9 bases map to TRBD1. With 6 bases clipped from V and 5 bases from J, the junction kept 11 bases outside the gene matches. Germline V gene lookup returns CDR1 MNHEY and CDR2 SVGAGI. This CDR3 spans 15 amino acids. CDR3 in amino acids: CASSQTGGAGDEQYF. CDR3 DNA sequence: TGTGCCAGCAGCCAAACAGGGGGCGCAGGGGACGAGCAGTACTTC.